This entry describes one T cell receptor beta chain. This sample stems from a study of control samples from healthy donors and cancer patients. Profiling relied on immunoSEQ multiplex PCR, and the TCRdb table lists in-frame clones only, not all of them. The sample lists fewer than 200,000 clones, around 90% seen once, with more than 1.3% in the top ten. V trimming: 4 bases; J trimming: 5 bases; junction bases outside the gene matches: 17. The CDR3 is 18 residues long. Per germline, CDR1 LGHNA and CDR2 YSLEER. The sequenced material came from blood. This receptor was identified in a woman aged 45-65 years in good health. The chain has TRBV4-3 and TRBJ2-1; 7 bases line up with TRBD1. CDR3 nucleotide sequence: TGCGCCAGCAGCCCCCAACTGGGTACCCTGACAGGGAACAATGAGCAGTTCTTC. Translating gives CASSPQLGTLTGNNEQFF.